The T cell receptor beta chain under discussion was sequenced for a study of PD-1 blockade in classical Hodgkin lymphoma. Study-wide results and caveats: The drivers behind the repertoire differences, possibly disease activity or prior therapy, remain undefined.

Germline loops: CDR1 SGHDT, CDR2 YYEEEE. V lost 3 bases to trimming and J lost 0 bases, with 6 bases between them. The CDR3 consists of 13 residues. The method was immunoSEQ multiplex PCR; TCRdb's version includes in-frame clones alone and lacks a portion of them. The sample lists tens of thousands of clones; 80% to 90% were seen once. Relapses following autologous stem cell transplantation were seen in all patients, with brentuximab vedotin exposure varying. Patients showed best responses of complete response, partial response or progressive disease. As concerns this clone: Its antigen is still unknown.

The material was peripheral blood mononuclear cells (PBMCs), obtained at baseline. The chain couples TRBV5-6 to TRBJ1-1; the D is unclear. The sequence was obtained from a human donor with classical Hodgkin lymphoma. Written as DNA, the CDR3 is TGTGCCAGCAGCTCCAACATGAACACTGAAGCTTTCTTT. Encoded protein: CASSSNMNTEAFF.